This passage covers 26 T cell receptor beta chains from one sample sequenced in a study of memory CD4+ T cells and cytomegalovirus serostatus. Method: immunoSEQ multiplex PCR; TCRdb's copy keeps in-frame clones and lacks some. The sample lists 50,000 or so clones, around 88% occurring once. Single viable CD3+CD4+CD8-CD45RO+ cells were sorted as the memory CD4+ T cells. Source material: memory CD4+ T cells from blood. The receptor source for this set is an adult in good health and CMV-seropositive.

This chain uses TRBV7-8 with TRBJ2-7, with 12 bases identical to TRBD1. Trimming took 4 bases from V and 5 from J; bases not matched to a gene: 3. This CDR3 comprises 14 residues. Looked up from germline, CDR1 is SGHVS and CDR2 is FQNEAQ. The CDR3, as DNA: TGTGCCAGCAGCTCGGGACAGGGGGCGAACGAGCAGTACTTC. This encodes CASSSGQGANEQYF. The full variable domain, completed using reference TRBV7-8 and TRBJ2-7, is GAGVSQSPRYKVAKRGQDVALRCDPISGHVSLFWYQQALGQGPEFLTYFQNEAQLDKSGLPSDRFFAERPEGSVSTLKIQRTQQEDSAVYLCASSSGQGANEQYFGPGTRLTVT.

The chain has TRBV11-1 and TRBJ2-1, with a possible D match to TRBD2 (5 bases). Trimming took 8 bases from V and 8 from J, leaving 13 bases between them. Germline CDR1 and CDR2: SGHAT and FQDESV (reference sequence). The CDR3 is 12 amino acids. CDR3 sequence (DNA): TGTGCCAGCGGGCTCCTCGGGGATGAGCAGTTCTTC. Translation: CASGLLGDEQFF.

The chain employs TRBV18 and TRBJ2-1; 9 bases fit TRBD1. After removal of 3 bases from V and 4 bases from J, the junction contained 4 bases not matched to a gene. Looked up from germline, CDR1 is KGHSH and CDR2 is LQKENI. The CDR3 spans 15 residues. CDR3 bases: TGTGCCAGCTCACCGGGACAGGGACAATACAATGAGCAGTTCTTC. This gives the protein CASSPGQGQYNEQFF.

This chain connects TRBV15 to TRBJ2-3; D is unclear. Germline-derived CDR1 and CDR2 are LNHNV and YYDKDF (reference sequence). The CDR3 is made up of 14 amino acids. Trimming stripped 0 bases from V and 5 bases from J, with 9 bases between. The DNA of the CDR3 is TGTGCCACCAGCAGAGATAAGGGCGGAGATACGCAGTATTTT. Protein product: CATSRDKGGDTQYF.

The chain recombines TRBV28 with TRBJ1-2; D might be TRBD1 (5 bases). CDR1 is MDHEN, CDR2 SYDVKM, per germline. This CDR3 contains 12 residues. The V and J ends lost 6 bases and 6 bases respectively, with 11 bases between them. The CDR3 is CASSSRDHGYTF. The CDR3 bases are TGTGCCAGCAGCTCCCGGGACCATGGCTACACCTTC.

V and J are TRBV6-5 and TRBJ1-5; D is perhaps TRBD1 (5 bases). Germline CDR1 MNHEY, CDR2 SVGAGI. The CDR3 length is 14 residues. Trimming removed 6 bases at V and 7 bases at J, with 16 bases between. The CDR3 sequence: CASRRGGQGQPQHF. In DNA form, the CDR3 reads TGTGCCAGCAGAAGGGGCGGTCAGGGACAGCCCCAGCATTTT.

The chain joins TRBV5-1 to TRBJ1-2; D not certain. Trimming removed 1 base at V and 6 bases at J, with 22 bases between. There are 17 residues in the CDR3. CDR1 and CDR2 from the germline V gene are SGHRS and YFSETQ. The CDR3 DNA is TGCGCCAGCAGCTTGAGGGCAAGGCAGCTCGGTACCCATGGCTACACCTTC. It is translated as CASSLRARQLGTHGYTF.

The V and J genes are TRBV5-1 and TRBJ1-2, with TRBD1 matching 7 bases. After removal of 0 bases from V and 1 base from J, the junction contained 6 bases not matched to a gene. Germline V gene data show CDR1 as SGHRS and CDR2 as YFSETQ. The CDR3 sequence is 16 residues long. This chain's CDR3 is CASSLAGGQNNYGYTF. The CDR3 DNA sequence: TGCGCCAGCAGCTTGGCCGGGGGACAGAATAACTATGGCTACACCTTC.

The V and J genes are TRBV7-2 and TRBJ2-7, with 7 bases that match TRBD2. The germline V gene encodes CDR1 SGHTA and CDR2 FQGNSA. The trim removed 4 bases at V and 1 base at J, leaving 7 bases unmatched. The CDR3 is made up of 15 amino acids. The chain's CDR3 is CASSSRGGKSYEQYF. The CDR3, as DNA: TGTGCCAGCAGCTCCCGCGGGGGAAAATCCTACGAGCAGTACTTC.

This sequence joins TRBV5-5 and TRBJ1-4; 11 bases match TRBD1. The CDR3 runs 14 residues. With 4 bases clipped from V and 10 bases from J, the junction kept 6 bases outside the gene matches. Germline CDR1 is SGHKS and CDR2 is YYEKEE (reference sequence). CDR3 nucleotides: TGTGCCAGCAGCACGGGACAGGGGGTTGGAAAACTGTTTTTT. Translating gives CASSTGQGVGKLFF.

J is TRBJ2-1 and V is TRBV9; 8 bases fit TRBD2. The CDR3 contains 16 residues. J lost 9 bases, V lost 0 bases, and 11 bases had no gene match. CDR1 is SGDLS, CDR2 YYNGEE, per germline. CDR3: CASSVDNSGAWGEQFF. CDR3 in DNA: TGTGCCAGCAGCGTAGATAATAGCGGGGCCTGGGGTGAGCAGTTCTTC.

This sequence joins TRBV4-3 and TRBJ2-7; 9 bases align to TRBD2. V lost 1 base and J lost 6; bases outside the gene matches: 10. CDR3 length equals 16 residues. Germline V CDR1 and CDR2: LGHNA, YSLEER. CDR3 in amino acids: CASSQASGTSSREQYF. Written as DNA, the CDR3 is TGCGCCAGCAGCCAAGCGTCCGGGACTAGCTCACGCGAGCAGTACTTC.

The chain joins TRBV9 to TRBJ1-6, with D possibly TRBD1 on 5 matching bases. V gave up 0 bases and J gave up 0 bases, with 10 bases separating them. This CDR3 has 17 amino acids. Germline lookup yields CDR1 SGDLS and CDR2 YYNGEE. The CDR3 region has the DNA TGTGCCAGCAGCGTAGATGGGGCTTCCTCCTATAATTCACCCCTCCACTTT. This gives the protein CASSVDGASSYNSPLHF.

The V call is TRBV9, the J call TRBJ2-7; the D is unclear. The V end lost 0 bases, the J end lost 2 bases, and 6 bases lay between the germline ends. The CDR3 has 13 amino acids. The germline CDR1 and CDR2 sequences are SGDLS and YYNGEE. CDR3 sequence: CASSVGSAYEQYF. The CDR3 DNA follows: TGTGCCAGCAGCGTAGGGTCTGCCTACGAGCAGTACTTC.

CDR3 sequence: CASSVDRGDTQYF. The CDR3 DNA follows: TGTGCCAGCAGTGTCGATCGGGGAGATACGCAGTATTTT. The rearrangement uses TRBV6-4 and TRBJ2-3; maybe TRBD2 (5 bases). The CDR3 is 13 amino acids. The V end was cut by 4 bases, the J end by 5 bases, with 10 bases between. Germline-derived CDR1 and CDR2 are MRHNA and SNTAGT.

This clone was counted once. The chain recombines TRBV19 with TRBJ1-6; the D is unclear. Germline V gives CDR1 LNHDA, CDR2 SQIVND (reference sequence). V was clipped by 5 bases and J by 7 bases, with 18 bases between them. The CDR3 covers 16 residues. The CDR3 coding sequence is TGTGCCAGTAGTCCAAGAGCGCGACATGAAAATTCACCCCTCCACTTT. This gives the protein CASSPRARHENSPLHF.

The chain couples TRBV4-3 to TRBJ2-1, with TRBD2 matching over 12 bases. V shed 1 base, J shed 7 bases, and the junction held 5 bases outside the gene matches. The germline gives CDR1 LGHNA, CDR2 YSLEER. The CDR3 covers 16 residues. For the CDR3, the DNA is TGCGCCAGCAGCCAAGGCACTAGCGGGGGGCAGAATGAGCAGTTCTTC. As protein: CASSQGTSGGQNEQFF.

The chain uses TRBV18 and TRBJ2-7, with D perhaps matching TRBD1 (5 bases). Looked up from germline, CDR1 is KGHSH and CDR2 is LQKENI. This CDR3 comprises 14 residues. V lost 4 bases, J lost 3 bases, and 13 bases lay in between. CDR3 region: CASSQRQGVYEQYF. CDR3 nucleotides: TGTGCCAGCTCACAACGACAAGGGGTCTACGAGCAGTACTTC.

V usage is TRBV2 and J usage is TRBJ1-1, with 7 bases that match TRBD1. This CDR3 comprises 13 residues. The J segment lost 5 bases and the V segment lost 1 base, leaving 1 base of the junction unmatched. CDR1 and CDR2 from the germline V gene are SNHLY and FYNNEI. For the CDR3, the DNA is TGTGCCAGCAGTGAAGAGGGGGCGACTGAAGCTTTCTTT. This encodes CASSEEGATEAFF.

This chain links TRBV7-2 with TRBJ2-6, with D unclear. Germline V lookup: CDR1 SGHTA, CDR2 FQGNSA. The V and J ends lost 1 base and 4 bases respectively, with 8 bases between them. The CDR3 has 15 residues. The CDR3 region has the DNA TGTGCCAGCAGCTTAGAGCTGGGGGGGGCCAACGTCCTGACTTTC. Protein product: CASSLELGGANVLTF.

The J gene is TRBJ2-2, the V gene TRBV19, with 9 bases fitting TRBD1. Per the germline V gene, CDR1 is LNHDA and CDR2 is SQIVND (reference sequence). The CDR3 totals 16 residues. V dropped 4 bases and J dropped 0; count of bases not matched to a gene: 3. CDR3 in amino acids: CASSRTGEPNTGELFF. Here the CDR3 DNA reads TGTGCCAGTAGTAGGACAGGGGAGCCGAACACCGGGGAGCTGTTTTTT. The full variable domain, its missing parts supplied by reference TRBV19 and TRBJ2-2, is DGGITQSPKYLFRKEGQNVTLSCEQNLNHDAMYWYRQDPGQGLRLIYYSQIVNDFQKGDIAEGYSVSREKKESFPLTVTSAQKNPTAFYLCASSRTGEPNTGELFFGEGSRLTVL.

This chain links TRBV7-3 with TRBJ2-2; D gene ambiguous. The CDR3 sequence is 13 residues long. Germline-derived CDR1 and CDR2 are SGHTA and FQGTGA. V lost 5 bases, J lost 6 bases, and 10 bases lay in between. CDR3: CASSLGLPGELFF. CDR3 coding DNA: TGTGCCAGCAGCCTCGGCCTCCCCGGGGAGCTGTTTTTT.

The V call is TRBV7-9, the J call TRBJ2-7; 7 positions agree with TRBD1. From germline, CDR1 is SEHNR and CDR2 FQNEAQ (reference sequence). Trimming removed 3 bases from V and 4 bases from J; junction bases left unmatched: 15. The CDR3 runs 17 residues. CDR3: CASSFAPPRRQGYEQYF. DNA of the CDR3: TGTGCCAGCAGCTTTGCCCCTCCTCGTAGACAGGGATACGAGCAGTACTTC.

This clone was found once. The V call is TRBV6-6, the J call TRBJ2-7, with a possible D match to TRBD1 (5 bases). V lost 8 bases and J 5 bases, leaving 16 bases between the germline ends. The CDR3 is 13 amino acids. The germline CDR1 and CDR2 sequences are MNHNY and SVGAGI (reference sequence). This chain's CDR3 is CASVSRQGHEQYF. The CDR3 DNA reads TGTGCCAGCGTATCCCGCCAGGGCCACGAGCAGTACTTC.

V gene TRBV18 combines with J gene TRBJ2-7, with D perhaps matching TRBD1 (5 bases). The CDR3 spans 14 residues. Trimming took 4 bases from V and 6 from J, leaving 16 bases between them. CDR1 is KGHSH, CDR2 LQKENI, per germline. In DNA, the CDR3 is TGTGCCAGCTCACAAGTACAACAGGAGAGCGAGCAGTACTTC. Amino acids: CASSQVQQESEQYF.

This clone appeared a few times. The chain couples TRBV4-2 to TRBJ2-7, with 10 nucleotides matching TRBD1. Germline loops: CDR1 LGHNA, CDR2 YNFKEQ. The CDR3 consists of 17 residues. J gave up 1 base and V 4 bases, and 10 bases lay outside the gene matches. For the CDR3, the DNA is TGTGCCAGCAGCCGCAGACAGGGGGCGCAGGGATCCTACGAGCAGTACTTC. Its protein product is CASSRRQGAQGSYEQYF.